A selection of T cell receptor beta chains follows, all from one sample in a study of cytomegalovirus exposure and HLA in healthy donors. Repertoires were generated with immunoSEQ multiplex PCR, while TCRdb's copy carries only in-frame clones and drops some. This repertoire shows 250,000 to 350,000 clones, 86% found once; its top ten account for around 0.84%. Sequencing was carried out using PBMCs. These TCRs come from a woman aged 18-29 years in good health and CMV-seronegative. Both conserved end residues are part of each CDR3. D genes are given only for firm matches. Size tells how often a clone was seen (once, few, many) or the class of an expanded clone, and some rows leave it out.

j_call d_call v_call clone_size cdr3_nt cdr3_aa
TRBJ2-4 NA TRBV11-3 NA TGTGCCAGCAGCTTAGATCTAAAAATACTAGCCAAAAACATTCAGTACTTC CASSLDLKILAKNIQYF
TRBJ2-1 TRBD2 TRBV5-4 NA TGTGCCAGCAGCTTGGCACGGGAGGGCCTCAATGAGCAGTTCTTC CASSLAREGLNEQFF
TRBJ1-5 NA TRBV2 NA TGTGCCAGCAACAGGTTTTCCAATCAGCCCCAGCATTTT CASNRFSNQPQHF
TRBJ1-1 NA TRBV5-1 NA TGCGCCAGCAGGGAGGAGGGAAGGACTGAAGCTTTCTTT CASREEGRTEAFF
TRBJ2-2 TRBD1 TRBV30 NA TGTGCCTGGAGTGGGCAGGGGGACACCGGGGAGCTGTTTTTT CAWSGQGDTGELFF
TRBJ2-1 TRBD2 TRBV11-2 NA TGTGCCAGCAGCCTCCCTAGCGGAACGTACAATGAGCAGTTCTTC CASSLPSGTYNEQFF
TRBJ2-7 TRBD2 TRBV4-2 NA TGTGCCAGCAGCCACCCGGGGACTAGCGGGGGCGGGTCCTACGAGCAGTACTTC CASSHPGTSGGGSYEQYF
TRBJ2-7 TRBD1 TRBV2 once TGTGCCAGCAGTGGGGGGACAGGGGGTATCTACGAGCAGTACTTC CASSGGTGGIYEQYF
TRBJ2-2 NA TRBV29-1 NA TGCAGCGTTGTACCGACTGGAGGGGAGCTGTTTTTT CSVVPTGGELFF
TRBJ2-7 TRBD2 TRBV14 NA TGTGCCAGCAGCCAAGGCGGGGGGAAAATTTTC CASSQGGGKIF
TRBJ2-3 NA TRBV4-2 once TGTGCCAGCAGCCACGACGAGCGGGTAGATACGCAGTATTTT CASSHDERVDTQYF
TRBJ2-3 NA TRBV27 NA TGTGCCACCAACCGGGATCCGGGCACAGATACGCAGTATTTT CATNRDPGTDTQYF
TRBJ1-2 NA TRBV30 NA TGTGCCTGGAGTGTCCCGGGAGGTGGTGGCTACACCTTC CAWSVPGGGGYTF
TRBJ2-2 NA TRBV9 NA TGTGCCAGCAGCGTAGCGGGCGGGGAGCTGTTTTTT CASSVAGGELFF
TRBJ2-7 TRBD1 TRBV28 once TGTGCCACCCTGACAGGGGACTCCTACGAGCAGTACTTC CATLTGDSYEQYF
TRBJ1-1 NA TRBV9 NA TGTGCCAGCAGCGTTCAGGGGAATGGAGACACTGAAGCTTTCTTT CASSVQGNGDTEAFF
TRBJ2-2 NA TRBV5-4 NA TGTGCCAGCAGCTCGGACTACCCGGGGACCGGGGAGCTGTTTTTT CASSSDYPGTGELFF
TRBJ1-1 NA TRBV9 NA TGTGCCAGCAGCGTAGTTGCGGTGAACACTGAAGCTTTCTTT CASSVVAVNTEAFF
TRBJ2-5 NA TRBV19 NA TGTGCCAGTAGTATCACCGGCTCAGGACAAGAGACCCAGTACTTC CASSITGSGQETQYF
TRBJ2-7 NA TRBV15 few TGTGCCACCAGCAGGACCCGCGGGGGCGGCGGTCACGAGCAGTACTTC CATSRTRGGGGHEQYF
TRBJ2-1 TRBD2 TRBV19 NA TGTGCCAGTAGTACTCTTAGCGGGATAGCCTACAATGAGCAGTTCTTC CASSTLSGIAYNEQFF
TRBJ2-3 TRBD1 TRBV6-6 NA TGTGCCAGCAGTGACAGGGTTCTCACAGATACGCAGTATTTT CASSDRVLTDTQYF